The 27 T cell receptor beta chains in this list originate from one sample, sequenced in a study of T cells in Graves' hyperthyroidism and ophthalmopathy. RNA transcripts were the template for amplifying TCR beta CDR3 regions. During a first-round RT-PCR of the TCR CDR3, the HTBI primer set was used. TCRdb re-analysed the multiplex PCR reads in MiXCR, keeping a single row per CDR3 protein. The sample lists a few hundred thousand distinct CDR3 sequences, about half occurring once. The sample consisted of peripheral blood or thyroid tissue (not recorded which). The source is a woman aged 18-30 years with Graves' hyperthyroidism.

This clonotype was counted many times. The chain is built from TRBV3-1 and TRBJ2-7; 7 bases fit TRBD2. Germline values: CDR1 LGHDT, CDR2 YNNKEL (reference sequence). The CDR3 totals 13 residues. The V and J ends lost 4 bases and 7 bases, in that order; junction bases with no gene match: 7. Written as DNA, the CDR3 is TGTGCCAGCAGCCGTGCGGGAGCTCGAGAGCAGTACTTC. It specifies CASSRAGAREQYF.

This clonotype came up many times. The genes are TRBV24-1 and TRBJ1-2; 12 bases are shared with TRBD1. After removal of 4 bases from V and 4 bases from J, the junction contained 3 bases not matched to a gene. This CDR3 is 15 amino acids long. Germline lookup yields CDR1 KGHDR and CDR2 SFDVKD. The CDR3 region has the DNA TGTGCCACCAGTGACGGGGGACAGGGGGCCTATGGCTACACCTTC. Translating gives CATSDGGQGAYGYTF.

This sequence joins TRBV29-1 and TRBJ2-2; 10 bases map to TRBD1. The CDR3 loop spans 13 amino acids. V was clipped by 8 bases and J by 6 bases; unmatched bases: 6. CDR1 and CDR2 (germline): SQVTM, ANQGSEA. The CDR3 nucleotides are TGCAGCAGAGACAGGGGGCGAGCCGGGGAGCTGTTTTTT. This sequence encodes CSRDRGRAGELFF.

This chain uses TRBV20-1 with TRBJ2-3; perhaps TRBD2 as D (6 bases). The CDR3 length is 13 residues. Germline-derived CDR1 and CDR2 are DFQATT and SNEGSKA (reference sequence). Trimming took 6 bases from V and 5 from J, leaving 15 bases between them. CDR3 sequence (DNA): TGCAGTGCAGGGGAGGATTCTGGAGATACGCAGTATTTT. Translated, it gives CSAGEDSGDTQYF.

The J gene is TRBJ2-5, the V gene TRBV7-9; D is perhaps TRBD2 (5 bases). The V gene lost 5 bases and the J gene lost 5 bases, with 15 bases spanning the gap. CDR1 is SEHNR and CDR2 is FQNEAQ in the germline V gene (reference sequence). The CDR3 sequence is 14 residues long. This CDR3 is CASSHDPGRETQYF. DNA for the CDR3: TGTGCCAGCAGCCACGACCCGGGAAGGGAGACCCAGTACTTC.

This clonotype was counted only a few times. The V call is TRBV24-1, the J call TRBJ2-2; no clear D. Trimming removed 3 bases from V and 5 bases from J, with 12 bases in between. There are 15 residues in the CDR3. Per the germline V gene, CDR1 is KGHDR and CDR2 is SFDVKD. The CDR3, as DNA: TGTGCCACCAGTGATCCCTACCTCGGGACCGGGGAGCTGTTTTTT. This encodes CATSDPYLGTGELFF.

This clonotype was recorded at least ten times. The chain has TRBV25-1 and TRBJ1-1; tentative D call: TRBD1 (6 bases). This CDR3 is built from 13 residues. In germline, CDR1 is MGHDK, CDR2 SYGVNS. V gave up 5 bases and J gave up 6 bases, with 13 bases separating them. The chain's CDR3 is CASSFGGAAEAFF. In DNA, the CDR3 is TGTGCCAGCAGTTTTGGGGGCGCGGCTGAAGCTTTCTTT.

The chain uses TRBV2 and TRBJ1-4; maybe TRBD1 (5 bases). CDR1 is SNHLY, CDR2 FYNNEI, per germline. The V and J ends lost 4 bases and 8 bases respectively, with 8 bases between them. The CDR3 has 12 residues. In DNA form, the CDR3 reads TGTGCCAGCAGTGTAGGGGCCGAAAAACTGTTTTTT. Amino acids: CASSVGAEKLFF. Looking up the rest from reference TRBV2 and TRBJ1-4 gives the full variable domain: EPEVTQTPSHQVTQMGQEVILRCVPISNHLYFYWYRQILGQKVEFLVSFYNNEISEKSEIFDDQFSVERPDGSNFTLKIRSTKLEDSAMYFCASSVGAEKLFFGSGTQLSVL.

This clonotype was seen at least ten times. V is TRBV7-9 and J is TRBJ1-1; the D is unclear. Germline CDR1 SEHNR, CDR2 FQNEAQ (reference sequence). CDR3 length: 13 amino acids. V was shortened by 3 bases and J by 4 bases, with 9 bases between the two germline ends. The CDR3 nucleotides are TGTGCCAGCAGCTTTCCCGTTGGCACTGAAGCTTTCTTT. It codes for CASSFPVGTEAFF.

This clonotype has at least ten counts. V and J are TRBV2 and TRBJ2-7; 10 bases map to TRBD1. This CDR3 comprises 15 residues. Germline CDR1 reads SNHLY; CDR2 reads FYNNEI. V gave up 7 bases and J gave up 0 bases; unmatched junction bases: 6. DNA for the CDR3: TGTGCCAGCACCCGACAGGGGGCGAGCTCCTACGAGCAGTACTTC. Amino acid sequence: CASTRQGASSYEQYF.

This clonotype was recorded many times. This chain joins TRBV10-3 and TRBJ2-5; D could derive from TRBD1 or TRBD2 (6 bases each). This CDR3 spans 17 amino acids. Germline lookup yields CDR1 ENHRY and CDR2 SYGVKD. The V and J ends lost 6 bases and 0 bases respectively, with 20 bases between them. The CDR3 DNA follows: TGTGCCATCAGGCCGGGAGCGGACAGTTCGTACCAAGAGACCCAGTACTTC. This gives the protein CAIRPGADSSYQETQYF.

The chain combines TRBV10-1 with TRBJ2-7, with 11 bases aligning to TRBD2. The CDR3 covers 16 residues. J was trimmed by 0 bases and V by 5 bases; bases with no gene match: 6. Looked up from germline, CDR1 is WNHNN and CDR2 is SYGVQD (reference sequence). The CDR3 loop is CASSTGTSGHSYEQYF. In nucleotides, the CDR3 is TGCGCCAGCAGTACCGGGACTAGCGGCCACTCCTACGAGCAGTACTTC.

CDR3 sequence: CASSLGGPRDTQYF. The DNA for the CDR3 is TGTGCCAGCAGCCTCGGCGGCCCCAGAGATACGCAGTATTTT. V gene TRBV12-3 or TRBV12-4 combines with J gene TRBJ2-3; no clear D gene. CDR3 length: 14 amino acids. The V end lost 6 bases, the J end lost 5 bases, and 15 bases lay between the germline ends.

Ten or more counts support this clonotype. The chain carries TRBV9 and TRBJ1-4, with 7 positions matching TRBD1. This CDR3 has 17 amino acids. Germline V CDR1 and CDR2: SGDLS, YYNGEE. V shed 0 bases, J shed 5 bases, and the junction held 10 bases outside the gene matches. The CDR3 DNA reads as TGTGCCAGCAGCGTAGGTCCGCGTCAGGGGGAAAATGAAAAACTGTTTTTT. Protein sequence: CASSVGPRQGENEKLFF.

Here the CDR3 reads CASSFTGGWSEAFF. The CDR3 DNA sequence: TGTGCCAGCAGCTTTACAGGGGGCTGGTCTGAAGCTTTCTTT. This sequence joins TRBV7-2 and TRBJ1-1, with TRBD1 matching 9 bases. After removal of 3 bases from V and 6 bases from J, the junction contained 5 bases not matched to a gene. Germline values: CDR1 SGHTA, CDR2 FQGNSA. This CDR3 is 14 amino acids long.

The table lists this clonotype with a few counts. This chain uses TRBV30 with TRBJ1-1; D unresolved. The CDR3 consists of 10 residues. V was trimmed by 1 base and J by 8 bases, leaving 5 bases between them. Per germline, CDR1 GTSNPN and CDR2 SVGIG (reference sequence). The CDR3 loop reads CAWSEEEAFF. CDR3 DNA: TGTGCCTGGAGTGAGGAAGAAGCTTTCTTT.

The V and J genes are TRBV24-1 and TRBJ2-7; 11 nucleotides align to TRBD2. The CDR3 sequence is 18 residues long. Trimming at V came to 3 bases and at J to 6 bases, leaving 15 bases not matched to a gene. Germline CDR1 KGHDR, CDR2 SFDVKD. CDR3 loop: CATSDTKLAGEGYGEQYF. The CDR3 DNA reads as TGTGCCACCAGTGATACCAAACTAGCGGGGGAAGGCTACGGCGAGCAGTACTTC.

In this sample, this clonotype turned up a few times. This chain uses TRBV7-3 with TRBJ2-7; 8 bases agree with TRBD2. CDR3 length: 14 amino acids. CDR1 and CDR2 (germline): SGHTA, FQGTGA. With 2 bases clipped from V and 3 bases from J, the junction kept 3 bases outside the gene matches. The CDR3 region is CASSLAGGLYEQYF. The DNA for the CDR3 is TGTGCCAGCAGCTTAGCGGGGGGTCTCTACGAGCAGTACTTC. Based on the CDR3 plus reference TRBV7-3 and TRBJ2-7, the full variable domain is GAGVSQTPSNKVTEKGKYVELRCDPISGHTALYWYRQSLGQGPEFLIYFQGTGAADDSGLPNDRFFAVRPEGSVSTLKIQRTERGDSAVYLCASSLAGGLYEQYFGPGTRLTVT.

Ten or more counts support this clonotype. The V and J genes are TRBV10-3 and TRBJ1-2, with D maybe TRBD1 (6 bases). Germline V gene sequence: CDR1 ENHRY, CDR2 SYGVKD. This CDR3 has 13 residues. V lost 7 bases and J 1 base, leaving 10 bases between the germline ends. The CDR3 DNA reads as TGTGCCATCACCAACAGGGATAACTATGGCTACACCTTC. The encoded protein is CAITNRDNYGYTF.

The rearrangement links TRBV29-1 to TRBJ2-1; 14 bases match TRBD2. The CDR3 contains 16 residues. With 3 bases clipped from V and 4 bases from J, the junction kept 5 bases outside the gene matches. Germline CDR1 SQVTM, CDR2 ANQGSEA. CDR3 DNA sequence: TGCAGCGTTGACCAGACTAGCGGGAGGGAGTACAATGAGCAGTTCTTC. It translates to CSVDQTSGREYNEQFF.

This chain joins TRBV2 and TRBJ1-1; possibly TRBD1 for D (6 bases). Looked up from germline, CDR1 is SNHLY and CDR2 is FYNNEI. V was cut by 6 bases and J by 7 bases, with 9 bases left in between. The CDR3 runs 11 residues. Written as DNA, the CDR3 is TGTGCCAGCAGGCGGACAGTTGAAGCTTTCTTT. Its translation: CASRRTVEAFF.

At least ten counts were recorded for this clonotype. The chain joins TRBV7-3 to TRBJ2-5; D perhaps matches TRBD2 (6 bases). The germline V gene encodes CDR1 SGHTA and CDR2 FQGTGA. CDR3 length equals 15 residues. Trimming cost V 6 bases and J 5 bases, with 19 bases left between them. In DNA form, the CDR3 reads TGTGCCAGCAGGAACCGAGTGCGGGGTCGGGAGACCCAGTACTTC. It specifies CASRNRVRGRETQYF.

This clonotype was seen a handful of times. The genes are TRBV27 and TRBJ1-5; 7 bases match TRBD1. Looked up from germline, CDR1 is MNHEY and CDR2 is SMNVEV (reference sequence). V shed 4 bases, J shed 10 bases, and the junction held 7 bases outside the gene matches. The length of the CDR3 is 13 residues. The CDR3 nucleotides read TGTGCCAGCAGTTCACAGACAGGGAACCCCCAGCATTTT. This gives the protein CASSSQTGNPQHF.

The V gene is TRBV18, the J gene TRBJ2-2, with D hard to call. Germline V lookup: CDR1 KGHSH, CDR2 LQKENI. V was clipped by 5 bases and J by 0 bases, with 16 bases between them. The CDR3 runs to 17 residues. In DNA, the CDR3 is TGTGCCAGCTCATCGACCGCCGCAGCGACGAACACCGGGGAGCTGTTTTTT. Protein sequence: CASSSTAAATNTGELFF.

At least ten counts were recorded for this clonotype. The chain carries TRBV19 and TRBJ1-3, with D unclear. Germline V lookup: CDR1 LNHDA, CDR2 SQIVND (reference sequence). This CDR3 comprises 12 residues. V gave up 3 bases and J gave up 7 bases, with 7 bases separating them. CDR3 nucleotides: TGTGCCAGTAGTATTTCGGGTAACACCATATATTTT. This translates into CASSISGNTIYF.

This clonotype was recorded at least ten times. The rearrangement links TRBV5-1 to TRBJ1-5; D is uncertain. Trimming took off 3 bases at V and 1 base at J, with 11 bases between the two ends. Germline assignment: CDR1 SGHRS and CDR2 YFSETQ. This CDR3 comprises 15 residues. Written as DNA, the CDR3 is TGCGCCAGCAGCTGGACCGGAGGGAGCAATCAGCCCCAGCATTTT. It encodes CASSWTGGSNQPQHF.

Ten or more counts support this clonotype. The rearrangement joins TRBV4-2 to TRBJ2-2, with 15 nucleotides matching TRBD2. The CDR3 consists of 19 residues. Per germline, CDR1 LGHNA and CDR2 YNFKEQ. The V segment lost 2 bases and the J segment 5 bases; nucleotides outside the gene matches: 9. CDR3 nucleotides: TGTGCCAGCAGCCAAACCCCGGGACTAGCGGGAGGATCGACCGGGGAGCTGTTTTTT. Protein product: CASSQTPGLAGGSTGELFF.